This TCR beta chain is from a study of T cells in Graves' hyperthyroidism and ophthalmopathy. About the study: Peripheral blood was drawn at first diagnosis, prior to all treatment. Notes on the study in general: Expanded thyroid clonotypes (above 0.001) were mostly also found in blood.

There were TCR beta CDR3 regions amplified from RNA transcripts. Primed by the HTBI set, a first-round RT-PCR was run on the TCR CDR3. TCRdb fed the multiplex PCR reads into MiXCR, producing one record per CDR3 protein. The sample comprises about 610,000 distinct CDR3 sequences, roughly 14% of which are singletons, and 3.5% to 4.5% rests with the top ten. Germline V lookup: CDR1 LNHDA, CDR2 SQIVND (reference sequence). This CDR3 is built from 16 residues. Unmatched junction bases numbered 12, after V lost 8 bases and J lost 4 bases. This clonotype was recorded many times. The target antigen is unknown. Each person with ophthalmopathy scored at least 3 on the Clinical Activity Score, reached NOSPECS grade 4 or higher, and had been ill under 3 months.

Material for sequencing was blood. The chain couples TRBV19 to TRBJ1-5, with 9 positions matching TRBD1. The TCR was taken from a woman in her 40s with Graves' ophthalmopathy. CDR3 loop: CASLDSGTGINQPQHF. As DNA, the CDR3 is TGTGCCAGTCTGGATTCCGGGACAGGGATAAATCAGCCCCAGCATTTT. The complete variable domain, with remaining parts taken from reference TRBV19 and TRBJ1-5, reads DGGITQSPKYLFRKEGQNVTLSCEQNLNHDAMYWYRQDPGQGLRLIYYSQIVNDFQKGDIAEGYSVSREKKESFPLTVTSAQKNPTAFYLCASLDSGTGINQPQHFGDGTRLSIL.